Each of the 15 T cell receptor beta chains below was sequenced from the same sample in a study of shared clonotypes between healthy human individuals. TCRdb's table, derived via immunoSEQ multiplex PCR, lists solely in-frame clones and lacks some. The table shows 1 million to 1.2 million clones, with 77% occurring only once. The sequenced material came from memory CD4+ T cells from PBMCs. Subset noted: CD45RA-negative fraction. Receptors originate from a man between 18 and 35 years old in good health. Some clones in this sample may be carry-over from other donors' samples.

The DNA of the CDR3 is TGTGCCAGCAGTTTGTTTGCCCATGATTGGACAGATACGCAGTATTTT. Amino acid sequence: CASSLFAHDWTDTQYF. V gene TRBV27 combines with J gene TRBJ2-3; D remains unclear. Looked up from germline, CDR1 is MNHEY and CDR2 is SMNVEV (reference sequence). V gave up 3 bases and J gave up 3 bases, with 16 bases separating them. This CDR3 spans 16 amino acids.

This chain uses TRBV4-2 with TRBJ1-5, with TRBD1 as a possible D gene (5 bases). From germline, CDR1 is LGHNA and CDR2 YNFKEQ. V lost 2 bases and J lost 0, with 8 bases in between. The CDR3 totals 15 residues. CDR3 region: CASSQTRVSNQPQHF. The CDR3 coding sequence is TGTGCCAGCAGCCAAACCAGGGTTAGCAATCAGCCCCAGCATTTT.

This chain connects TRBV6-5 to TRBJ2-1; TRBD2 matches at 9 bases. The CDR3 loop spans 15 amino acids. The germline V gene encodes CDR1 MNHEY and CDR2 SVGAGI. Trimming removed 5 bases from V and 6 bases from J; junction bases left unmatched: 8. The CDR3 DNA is TGTGCCAGCAGTACCGTAGCGGGAGCCCGCAATGAGCAGTTCTTC. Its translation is CASSTVAGARNEQFF.

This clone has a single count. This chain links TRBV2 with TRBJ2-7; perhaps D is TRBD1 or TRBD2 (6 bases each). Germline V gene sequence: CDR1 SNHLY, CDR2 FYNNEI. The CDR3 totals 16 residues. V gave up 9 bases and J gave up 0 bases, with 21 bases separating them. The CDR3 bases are TGTGCCAGTAAGGTCGGGGGCCTGGGAGCCTCCTACGAGCAGTACTTC. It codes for CASKVGGLGASYEQYF.

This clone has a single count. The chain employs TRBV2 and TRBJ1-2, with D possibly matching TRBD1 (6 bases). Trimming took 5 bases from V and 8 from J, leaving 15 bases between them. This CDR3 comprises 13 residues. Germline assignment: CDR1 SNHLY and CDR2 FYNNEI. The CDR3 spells CASSPWGAGGYTF. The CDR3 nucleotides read TGTGCCAGCAGTCCTTGGGGGGCCGGCGGCTACACCTTC.

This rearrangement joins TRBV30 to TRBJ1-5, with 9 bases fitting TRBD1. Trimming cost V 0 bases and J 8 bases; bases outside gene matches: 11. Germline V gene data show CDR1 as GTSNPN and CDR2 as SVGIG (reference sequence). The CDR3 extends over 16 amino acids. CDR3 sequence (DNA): TGTGCCTGGAGTGTAGGGTCCCCGGGACAGGGCAAGCCCCAGCATTTT. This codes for CAWSVGSPGQGKPQHF.

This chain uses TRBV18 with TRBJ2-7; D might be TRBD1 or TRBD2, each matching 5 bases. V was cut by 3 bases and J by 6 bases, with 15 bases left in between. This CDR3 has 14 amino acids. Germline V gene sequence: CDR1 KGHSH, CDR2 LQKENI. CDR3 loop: CASSPGARNPEQYF. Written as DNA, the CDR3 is TGTGCCAGCTCACCCGGGGCTAGAAATCCCGAGCAGTACTTC. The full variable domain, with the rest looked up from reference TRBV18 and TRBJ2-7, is NAGVMQNPRHLVRRRGQEARLRCSPMKGHSHVYWYRQLPEEGLKFMVYLQKENIIDESGMPKERFSAEFPKEGPSILRIQQVVRGDSAAYFCASSPGARNPEQYFGPGTRLTVT.

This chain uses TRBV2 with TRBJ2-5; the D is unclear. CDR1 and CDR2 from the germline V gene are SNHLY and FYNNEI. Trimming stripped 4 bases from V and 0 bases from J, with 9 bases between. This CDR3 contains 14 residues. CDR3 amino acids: CASSVSQNQETQYF. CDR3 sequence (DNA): TGTGCCAGCAGTGTATCACAGAACCAAGAGACCCAGTACTTC.

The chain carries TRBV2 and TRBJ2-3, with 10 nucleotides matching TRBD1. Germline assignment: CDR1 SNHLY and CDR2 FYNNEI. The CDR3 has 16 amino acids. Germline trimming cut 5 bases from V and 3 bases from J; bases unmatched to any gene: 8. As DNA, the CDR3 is TGTGCCAGCAGTCGACCAGGACAGGGGGGGACAGATACGCAGTATTTT. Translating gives CASSRPGQGGTDTQYF.

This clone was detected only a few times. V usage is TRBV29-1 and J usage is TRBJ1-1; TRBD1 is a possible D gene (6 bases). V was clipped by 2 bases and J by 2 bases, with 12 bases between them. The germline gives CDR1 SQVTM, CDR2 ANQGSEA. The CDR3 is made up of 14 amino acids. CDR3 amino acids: CSVEKQGFNTEAFF. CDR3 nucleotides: TGCAGCGTTGAAAAACAGGGTTTTAACACTGAAGCTTTCTTT.

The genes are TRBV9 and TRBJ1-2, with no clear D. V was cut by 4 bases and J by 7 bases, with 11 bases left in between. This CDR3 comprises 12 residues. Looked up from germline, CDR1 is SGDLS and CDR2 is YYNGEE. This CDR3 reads CASSLSGGGYTF. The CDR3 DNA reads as TGTGCCAGCAGCCTCTCCGGAGGTGGCTACACCTTC.

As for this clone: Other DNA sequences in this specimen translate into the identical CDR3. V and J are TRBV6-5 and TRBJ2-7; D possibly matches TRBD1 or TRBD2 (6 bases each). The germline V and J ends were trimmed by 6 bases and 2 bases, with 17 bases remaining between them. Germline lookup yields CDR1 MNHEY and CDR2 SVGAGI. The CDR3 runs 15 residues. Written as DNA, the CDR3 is TGTGCCAGCAGACCCGAGGGGGGACGTCCCTACGAGCAGTACTTC. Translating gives CASRPEGGRPYEQYF.

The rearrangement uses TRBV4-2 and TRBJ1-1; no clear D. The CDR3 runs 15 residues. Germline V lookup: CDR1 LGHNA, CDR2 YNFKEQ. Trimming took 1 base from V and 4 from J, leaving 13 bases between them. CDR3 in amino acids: CASSQGATGGTEAFF. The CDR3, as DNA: TGTGCCAGCAGCCAAGGGGCGACGGGCGGCACTGAAGCTTTCTTT.

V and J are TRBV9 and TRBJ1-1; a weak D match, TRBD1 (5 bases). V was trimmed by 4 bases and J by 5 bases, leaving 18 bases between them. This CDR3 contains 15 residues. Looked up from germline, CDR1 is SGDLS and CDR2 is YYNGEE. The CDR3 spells CASSHNGGAYTEAFF. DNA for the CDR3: TGTGCCAGCAGCCACAATGGGGGAGCCTATACTGAAGCTTTCTTT.

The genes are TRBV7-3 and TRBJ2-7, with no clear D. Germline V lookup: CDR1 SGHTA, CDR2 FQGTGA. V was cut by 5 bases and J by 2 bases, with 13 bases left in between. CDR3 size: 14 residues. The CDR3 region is CASSPDGRPYEQYF. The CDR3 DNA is TGTGCCAGCAGCCCCGACGGCAGACCCTACGAGCAGTACTTC.